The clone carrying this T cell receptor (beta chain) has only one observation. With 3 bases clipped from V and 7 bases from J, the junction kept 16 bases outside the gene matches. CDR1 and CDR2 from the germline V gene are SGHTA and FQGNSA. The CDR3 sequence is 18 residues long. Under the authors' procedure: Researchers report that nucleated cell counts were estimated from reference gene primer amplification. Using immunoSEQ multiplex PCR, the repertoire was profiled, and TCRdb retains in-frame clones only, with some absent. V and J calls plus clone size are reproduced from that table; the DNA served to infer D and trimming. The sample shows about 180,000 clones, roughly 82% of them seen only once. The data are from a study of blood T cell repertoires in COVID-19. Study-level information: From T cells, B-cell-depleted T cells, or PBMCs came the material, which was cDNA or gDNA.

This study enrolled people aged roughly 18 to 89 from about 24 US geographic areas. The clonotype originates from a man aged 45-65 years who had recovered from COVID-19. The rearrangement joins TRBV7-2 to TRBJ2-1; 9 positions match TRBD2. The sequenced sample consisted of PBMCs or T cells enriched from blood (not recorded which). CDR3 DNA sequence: TGTGCCAGCAGCTTCCCTGGGGTCGGCGGGGGGGCCTGGAATGAGCAGTTCTTC. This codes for CASSFPGVGGGAWNEQFF.